The 28 T cell receptor beta chains reported below all come from one sample, sequenced in a study of blood T cell repertoires in COVID-19. Profiled with immunoSEQ multiplex PCR; TCRdb holds only in-frame clones, not every one. The sample yields roughly 220,000 clones, 65% to 90% seen once. Material: peripheral blood. The origin of the receptors is an elderly man with acute or convalescent COVID-19.

This clone was picked up one time. The V and J genes are TRBV6-5 and TRBJ2-2; no clear D gene. V lost 0 bases and J lost 1, with 9 bases in between. CDR3 size: 16 residues. The germline gives CDR1 MNHEY, CDR2 SVGAGI. The CDR3 DNA is TGTGCCAGCAGTTACTCTTCGCACTTGAACACCGGGGAGCTGTTTTTT. Protein sequence: CASSYSSHLNTGELFF.

The rearrangement links TRBV24-1 to TRBJ2-5; a weak D match, TRBD2 (6 bases). The CDR3 length is 14 residues. Germline loops: CDR1 KGHDR, CDR2 SFDVKD. The V end lost 9 bases, the J end lost 5 bases, and 18 bases lay between the germline ends. The CDR3 protein is CATSYGGREETQYF. The CDR3 DNA reads TGTGCCACCTCCTATGGAGGGCGTGAGGAGACCCAGTACTTC.

The chain couples TRBV19 to TRBJ1-6; the match to TRBD1 covers 8 bases. Looked up from germline, CDR1 is LNHDA and CDR2 is SQIVND (reference sequence). This CDR3 is 15 amino acids long. V dropped 7 bases and J dropped 7; count of bases not matched to a gene: 9. CDR3 amino acids: CASKRLDRVNSPLHF. The DNA of the CDR3 is TGTGCCAGTAAACGCTTGGACAGGGTGAATTCACCCCTCCACTTT.

The chain combines TRBV30 with TRBJ2-3, with 11 bases identical to TRBD1. After removal of 0 bases from V and 2 bases from J, the junction contained 1 base not matched to a gene. Germline CDR1 and CDR2: GTSNPN and SVGIG (reference sequence). CDR3 length: 15 residues. DNA for the CDR3: TGTGCCTGGAGTGTAGGACAGGGGGCCACAGATACGCAGTATTTT. This gives the protein CAWSVGQGATDTQYF.

The chain employs TRBV10-3 and TRBJ2-1; TRBD2 matches at 7 bases. There are 16 residues in the CDR3. V lost 2 bases to trimming and J lost 8 bases; unmatched junction nucleotides: 12. Germline CDR1 ENHRY, CDR2 SYGVKD. The CDR3 DNA follows: TGTGCCATCAGTGAGAGGTGGAGCGGGACTTCAGATGAGCAGTTCTTC. It specifies CAISERWSGTSDEQFF.

This clone showed up just a few times. J is TRBJ1-5 and V is TRBV12-3 or TRBV12-4; D call uncertain. This CDR3 comprises 12 residues. As DNA, the CDR3 is TGTGCAGCGGGGATTAGCAATCAGCCCCAGCATTTT. Translated, it gives CAAGISNQPQHF.

The V and J genes are TRBV24-1 and TRBJ2-5; D may be TRBD2 (6 bases). Germline V gene data show CDR1 as KGHDR and CDR2 as SFDVKD. V dropped 9 bases and J dropped 6 bases, with 16 bases sitting between them. The CDR3 is 13 amino acids. CDR3 bases: TGTGCCACCGGAGGGACCAGCGAAAAGACCCAGTACTTC. It yields the protein CATGGTSEKTQYF.

This clone was observed a single time. The chain has TRBV14 and TRBJ2-1, with 10 bases identical to TRBD2. The CDR3 is made up of 16 amino acids. Trimming took 3 bases from V and 6 from J; bases not matched to a gene: 8. Germline CDR1 reads SGHDN; CDR2 reads FVKESK. The CDR3, as DNA: TGTGCCAGCAGCCATCGACTAGCGGGTCCGGGCAATGAGCAGTTCTTC. It specifies CASSHRLAGPGNEQFF.

This chain joins TRBV20-1 and TRBJ1-5; D may be TRBD1 (5 bases). V was trimmed by 3 bases and J by 1 base, leaving 13 bases between them. Germline lookup yields CDR1 DFQATT and CDR2 SNEGSKA (reference sequence). The CDR3 is made up of 15 amino acids. CDR3 sequence (DNA): TGCAGTGCTAGTTTCCAGGGCCGGAGCAATCAGCCCCAGCATTTT. This translates into CSASFQGRSNQPQHF.

CDR3 loop: CAWSLIDGAQHF. The DNA for the CDR3 is TGTGCCTGGAGCCTAATCGACGGGGCCCAGCATTTT. The genes are TRBV30 and TRBJ1-5; D not resolved. V lost 3 bases and J 11 bases, leaving 14 bases between the germline ends. CDR3 size: 12 residues. CDR1 GTSNPN and CDR2 SVGIG come from the germline V gene (reference sequence).

The rearrangement joins TRBV6-5 to TRBJ1-2, with 9 bases matching TRBD1. Germline CDR1 MNHEY, CDR2 SVGAGI. This CDR3 is 15 amino acids long. The junction had 13 bases not matched to a gene; V was cut back by 6 bases and J by 8 bases. The CDR3 bases are TGTGCCAGCAGGGGGGGGACAGGGAACCCCTACGGCTACACCTTC. The encoded protein is CASRGGTGNPYGYTF.

The chain uses TRBV27 and TRBJ1-1; the match to TRBD1 covers 8 bases. Germline CDR1 is MNHEY and CDR2 is SMNVEV (reference sequence). V lost 5 bases to trimming and J lost 5 bases; unmatched junction nucleotides: 10. The CDR3 spans 15 residues. The CDR3 protein is CASSNQGAGYTEAFF. The DNA for the CDR3 is TGTGCCAGCAGTAACCAGGGGGCAGGATATACTGAAGCTTTCTTT.

Comments on this clone: An end of the junction differs from the germline gene, which may be a read error. The CDR3: CAWRGVGYGYTF. In nucleotides, the CDR3 is TGTGCTTGGAGGGGCGTGGGCTATGGCTACACCTTC. The chain employs TRBV30 and TRBJ1-2; a weak D match, TRBD1 (5 bases). The CDR3 runs 12 residues. Germline CDR1 is GTSNPN and CDR2 is SVGIG (reference sequence).

The J gene is TRBJ2-1, the V gene TRBV27; tentatively, D is TRBD2 (6 bases). The CDR3 consists of 16 residues. The germline CDR1 and CDR2 sequences are MNHEY and SMNVEV (reference sequence). V lost 5 bases and J lost 0, with 14 bases in between. This chain's CDR3 is CASSPQAGSSYNEQFF. In DNA form, the CDR3 reads TGTGCCAGCAGTCCGCAAGCGGGCAGCTCCTACAATGAGCAGTTCTTC.

The chain couples TRBV4-3 to TRBJ2-6; 7 nucleotides line up with TRBD1. This CDR3 region has 15 residues. After removal of 4 bases from V and 2 bases from J, the junction contained 2 bases not matched to a gene. Per germline, CDR1 LGHNA and CDR2 YSLEER. The CDR3 coding sequence is TGCGCCAGCAGCCCTGACAGGGCTGGGGCCAACGTCCTGACTTTC. It encodes CASSPDRAGANVLTF.

This clone was observed a single time. The rearrangement joins TRBV6-2 or TRBV6-3 to TRBJ2-5, with D perhaps matching TRBD2 (6 bases). This CDR3 is 15 amino acids long. CDR1 is MNHEY and CDR2 is SVGEGT in the germline V gene. V was trimmed by 2 bases and J by 0 bases, leaving 10 bases between them. The CDR3 DNA is TGTGCCAGCAGTTACGAACGGGACTACCAAGAGACCCAGTACTTC. As protein: CASSYERDYQETQYF.

This chain uses TRBV7-9 with TRBJ2-5; possible D gene TRBD1, 5 bases. The CDR3 is made up of 15 amino acids. V shed 2 bases and J shed 7 bases, with 17 bases lying between them. Germline CDR1 and CDR2: SEHNR and FQNEAQ (reference sequence). Written as DNA, the CDR3 is TGTGCCAGCAGCTTAAGGGGTCCGGGTAGGGGGACCCAGTACTTC. Amino acids: CASSLRGPGRGTQYF.

The chain links TRBV5-1 to TRBJ1-2; D gene ambiguous. The CDR3 extends over 13 amino acids. The V end was cut by 5 bases, the J end by 6 bases, with 14 bases between. The germline V gene has CDR1 SGHRS and CDR2 YFSETQ. The CDR3 DNA is TGCGCCAGCAGACGAGCCGGCGAGGATGGCTACACCTTC. Translated: CASRRAGEDGYTF. The full variable domain, its missing parts supplied by reference TRBV5-1 and TRBJ1-2, is KAGVTQTPRYLIKTRGQQVTLSCSPISGHRSVSWYQQTPGQGLQFLFEYFSETQRNKGNFPGRFSGRQFSNSRSEMNVSTLELGDSALYLCASRRAGEDGYTFGSGTRLTVV.

J is TRBJ2-5 and V is TRBV5-1, with D maybe TRBD1 (6 bases). V was shortened by 4 bases and J by 2 bases, with 12 bases between the two germline ends. The CDR3 covers 14 residues. The germline gives CDR1 SGHRS, CDR2 YFSETQ. Written as DNA, the CDR3 is TGCGCCAGCAGCCTTCGGACAGATCAAGAGACCCAGTACTTC. Amino acids: CASSLRTDQETQYF.

The chain recombines TRBV5-1 with TRBJ2-5; D may be TRBD2 (5 bases). V was cut by 4 bases and J by 4 bases, with 17 bases left in between. The CDR3 length is 15 residues. Germline values: CDR1 SGHRS, CDR2 YFSETQ. This CDR3 is CASSPGSPTGETQYF. The CDR3 DNA is TGCGCCAGCAGCCCGGGATCACCCACCGGAGAGACCCAGTACTTC.

The V call is TRBV13, the J call TRBJ2-3, with TRBD2 matching 13 bases. The J segment lost 6 bases and the V segment lost 7 bases, leaving 10 bases of the junction unmatched. Looked up from germline, CDR1 is PRHDT and CDR2 is FYEKMQ (reference sequence). This CDR3 is built from 16 residues. CDR3 in DNA: TGTGCCAGCAACCCCCTACTAGCGGGAGGGTCGGATACGCAGTATTTT. Amino acids: CASNPLLAGGSDTQYF.

The chain couples TRBV7-9 to TRBJ2-1; 8 nucleotides match TRBD2. The junction had 11 bases not matched to a gene; V was cut back by 5 bases and J by 8 bases. This CDR3 spans 15 amino acids. In germline, CDR1 is SEHNR, CDR2 FQNEAQ (reference sequence). CDR3 protein: CASSPRFAGGHEQFF. The CDR3 coding sequence is TGTGCCAGCAGCCCCCGCTTTGCGGGAGGCCATGAGCAGTTCTTC.

The V and J genes are TRBV11-3 and TRBJ2-2, with D unclear. The V and J ends lost 5 bases and 3 bases respectively, with 10 bases between them. Germline V gene sequence: CDR1 SGHNT, CDR2 YENEEA. The CDR3 sequence is 14 residues long. The CDR3 reads CASSPHGDTGELFF. The CDR3 region has the DNA TGTGCCAGCAGCCCGCACGGAGACACCGGGGAGCTGTTTTTT.

The rearrangement links TRBV6-9 to TRBJ2-7, with TRBD2 as a possible D gene (5 bases). The length of the CDR3 is 13 residues. Germline V gene sequence: CDR1 MNHGY, CDR2 SVAAGI. Trimming stripped 7 bases from V and 4 bases from J, with 14 bases between. This CDR3 is CASNTSQRYEQYV. The DNA for the CDR3 is TGTGCCAGCAACACGTCTCAGCGGTACGAGCAGTACGTC.

This chain uses TRBV30 with TRBJ2-2; D not resolved. Trimming removed 5 bases from V and 9 bases from J, with 10 bases in between. From germline, CDR1 is GTSNPN and CDR2 SVGIG (reference sequence). The CDR3 consists of 11 residues. The CDR3 here is CAWGKARELFF. CDR3 coding DNA: TGTGCCTGGGGTAAAGCGAGGGAGCTGTTTTTT.

The V call is TRBV6-1, the J call TRBJ2-5, with D possibly matching TRBD1 (6 bases). Germline V gene data show CDR1 as MNHNS and CDR2 as SASEGT. This CDR3 is 14 amino acids long. Trimming shortened V by 6 bases and J by 5 bases, and 16 bases separated the two germline ends. The CDR3 reads CASRLQQGRETQYF. In DNA, the CDR3 is TGTGCCAGCAGACTACAACAGGGACGTGAGACCCAGTACTTC.

This rearrangement joins TRBV11-3 to TRBJ2-5; TRBD1 aligns across 8 bases. The germline CDR1 and CDR2 sequences are SGHNT and YENEEA. The V segment lost 5 bases and the J segment 2 bases; nucleotides outside the gene matches: 1. This CDR3 contains 13 residues. CDR3 region: CASSRQGQETQYF. The CDR3 region has the DNA TGTGCCAGCAGCCGACAGGGGCAAGAGACCCAGTACTTC.

This clone has only one observation. The chain links TRBV11-2 to TRBJ1-1; D unresolved. The ends were cut back, 3 bases at V and 7 bases at J, with 18 bases in the middle. The CDR3 runs 15 residues. From germline, CDR1 is SGHAT and CDR2 FQNNGV. The CDR3 spells CASSFFGRGDVEAFF. The CDR3 coding sequence is TGTGCCAGCAGCTTTTTCGGGCGGGGAGATGTTGAAGCTTTCTTT.